This TCR beta chain was recorded in a study of CD8 T cells in ankylosing spondylitis (dated by TCRdb to the late 2010s). Background for the entire study: The study profiled T cell receptor beta repertoires in healthy donors and ankylosing spondylitis patients to find disease-linked TCR variants. The whole study cohort included 108 healthy donors and under 30 ankylosing spondylitis patients. Peripheral blood was sampled, and synovial fluid was additionally collected from ankylosing spondylitis patients. The paper's findings and limits, for the study overall: Blood from ankylosing spondylitis patients appeared to be characterized by a TCR beta motif composed of several highly homologous amino acid variants. A CD8+ phenotype was shown by the disease-linked clones, which were found at relatively low frequencies in peripheral blood. Some motif variants were previously reported in synovial fluid and blood of reactive arthritis patients, suggesting common disease-initiation mechanisms. The disease-linked clones were reported to be significantly enriched in matched synovial fluid samples from ankylosing spondylitis patients.

Sequencing was carried out with an Illumina HiSeq 2500. Quantitative 5'-RACE with molecular barcodes was the method used to prepare the TCR beta libraries. The study's own analysis went as follows. To identify disease-linked TCR variants, a new computational method was used, one built on a probabilistic model of VDJ rearrangement. The public reads were run again by TCRdb, first through fastp at Q25 and then through MiXCR, and only productive beta chains were kept. Identical CDR3 protein sequences are pooled into one entry, listed with their most common genes and DNA. The V and J calls and clone size are TCRdb's, not the authors'. In all, the sample holds some 200,000 distinct CDR3 sequences, and about 20% of those were seen once. The ten most abundant clones make up approximately 4% of the sample. This clonotype was seen a few times. The target of this receptor is not known. No per-base quality is available; no much larger clone lies one base away.

CDR1 SQVTM and CDR2 ANQGSEA were looked up in the germline V gene. The CDR3 runs 11 amino acids, cysteine and phenylalanine included. Only the CDR3 portion is preserved as DNA: 33 bases, with reading frame beginning at the first base. V drops 4 bases and J drops 10 bases, leaving 11 bases in between. The TCR sequence derives from a male donor aged 10-29 years with ankylosing spondylitis or in good health (not recorded which). Donor details come from another sample of the same person, matched by shared clones. In this chain, TRBV29-1 is recombined with TRBJ2-1, with TRBD2 perhaps the D gene, on 5 matching bases. Sequenced input: blood, either unsorted or a sorted T cell fraction (not recorded which). The CDR3 loop reads CSVVGGHEQFF. The DNA sequence is given as TGCAGCGTTGTTGGCGGGCACGAGCAGTTCTTC.